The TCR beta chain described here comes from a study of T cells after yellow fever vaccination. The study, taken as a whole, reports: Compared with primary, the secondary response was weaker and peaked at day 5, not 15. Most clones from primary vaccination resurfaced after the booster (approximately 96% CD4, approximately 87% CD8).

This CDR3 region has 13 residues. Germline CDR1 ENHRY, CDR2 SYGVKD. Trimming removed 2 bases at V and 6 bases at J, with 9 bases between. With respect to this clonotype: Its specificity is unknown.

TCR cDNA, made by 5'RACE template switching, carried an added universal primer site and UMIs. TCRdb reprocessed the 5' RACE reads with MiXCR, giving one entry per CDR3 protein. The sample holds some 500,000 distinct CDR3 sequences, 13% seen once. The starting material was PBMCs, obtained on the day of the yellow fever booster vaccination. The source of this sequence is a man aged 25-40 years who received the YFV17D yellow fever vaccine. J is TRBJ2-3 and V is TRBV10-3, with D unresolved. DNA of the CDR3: TGTGCCATCAGTGAGGAGGATCGGGATACGCAGTATTTT. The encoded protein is CAISEEDRDTQYF.